This TCR beta chain was sequenced in a study of identical twins. Findings and limits, study-wide: Twin-shared out-of-frame alpha sequences showed excess low generation probability. Memory repertoires showed no such pattern, whereas abundant cord blood beta clonotypes carried fewer insertions.

About this clonotype: Its matching antigen is unknown.

Via MiXCR, TCRdb re-called the 5' RACE reads, giving one row per CDR3 protein. The sample holds 420,000 or so distinct CDR3 sequences, around a sixth seen once. The receptor comes from a man over 45 in good health. The sequenced sample consisted of naive T cells sorted from blood.

The CDR3 spells CASIRTPGYEQYF. In DNA form, the CDR3 reads TGTGCCAGCATCCGGACCCCAGGGTACGAGCAGTACTTC. V usage is TRBV2 and J usage is TRBJ2-7, with a weak D call TRBD1 (5 bases). Per the germline V gene, CDR1 is SNHLY and CDR2 is FYNNEI. Trimming shortened V by 7 bases and J by 4 bases, and 14 bases separated the two germline ends. This CDR3 is built from 13 residues.